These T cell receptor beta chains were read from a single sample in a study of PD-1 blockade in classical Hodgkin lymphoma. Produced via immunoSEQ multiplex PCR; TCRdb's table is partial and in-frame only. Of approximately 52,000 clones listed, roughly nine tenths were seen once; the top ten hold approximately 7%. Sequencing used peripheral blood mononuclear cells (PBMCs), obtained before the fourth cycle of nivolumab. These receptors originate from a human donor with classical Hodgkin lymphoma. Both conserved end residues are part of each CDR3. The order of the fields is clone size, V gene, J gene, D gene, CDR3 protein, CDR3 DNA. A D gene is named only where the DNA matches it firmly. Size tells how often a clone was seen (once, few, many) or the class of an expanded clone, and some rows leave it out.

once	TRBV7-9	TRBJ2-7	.	CASSSTGTYYEQYF	TGTGCCAGCAGCTCGACCGGGACATATTACGAGCAGTACTTC
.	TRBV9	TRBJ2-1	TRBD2	CASSVGGLAGVHENEQFF	TGTGCCAGCAGCGTAGGGGGACTAGCGGGAGTTCATGAGAATGAGCAGTTCTTC
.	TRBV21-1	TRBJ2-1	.	CASSKAGREGPFYNEQFF	TGTGCCAGCAGCAAAGCCGGCCGGGAGGGCCCTTTCTACAATGAGCAGTTCTTC
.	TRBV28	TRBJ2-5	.	CASSLATVGETQYF	TGTGCCAGCAGTTTAGCCACCGTTGGGGAGACCCAGTACTTC
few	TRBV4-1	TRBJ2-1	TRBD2	CASSQDKGLAGGRSYNEQFF	TGCGCCAGCAGCCAAGATAAGGGACTAGCGGGAGGGCGCTCCTACAATGAGCAGTTCTTC
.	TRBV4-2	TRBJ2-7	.	CASSQDAAGPYEQYF	TGTGCCAGCAGCCAAGATGCGGCAGGTCCCTACGAGCAGTACTTC
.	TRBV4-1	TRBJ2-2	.	CASSQGGPGRGRTGELFF	TGCGCCAGCAGCCAAGGGGGGCCCGGGCGGGGGCGGACCGGGGAGCTGTTTTTT
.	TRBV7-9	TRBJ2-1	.	CASSLGTYNEQFF	TGTGCCAGCAGCTTAGGCACCTACAATGAGCAGTTCTTC
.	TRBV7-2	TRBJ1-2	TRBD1	CASSLVGTASNYGYTF	TGTGCCAGCAGCTTAGTGGGGACAGCATCTAACTATGGCTACACCTTC
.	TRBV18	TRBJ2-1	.	CASSPKQGSHEQFF	TGTGCCAGCTCACCGAAACAGGGTAGCCATGAGCAGTTCTTC
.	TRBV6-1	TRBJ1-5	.	CASSAGRNSNQPQHF	TGTGCCAGCAGCGCCGGACGAAATAGCAATCAGCCCCAGCATTTT